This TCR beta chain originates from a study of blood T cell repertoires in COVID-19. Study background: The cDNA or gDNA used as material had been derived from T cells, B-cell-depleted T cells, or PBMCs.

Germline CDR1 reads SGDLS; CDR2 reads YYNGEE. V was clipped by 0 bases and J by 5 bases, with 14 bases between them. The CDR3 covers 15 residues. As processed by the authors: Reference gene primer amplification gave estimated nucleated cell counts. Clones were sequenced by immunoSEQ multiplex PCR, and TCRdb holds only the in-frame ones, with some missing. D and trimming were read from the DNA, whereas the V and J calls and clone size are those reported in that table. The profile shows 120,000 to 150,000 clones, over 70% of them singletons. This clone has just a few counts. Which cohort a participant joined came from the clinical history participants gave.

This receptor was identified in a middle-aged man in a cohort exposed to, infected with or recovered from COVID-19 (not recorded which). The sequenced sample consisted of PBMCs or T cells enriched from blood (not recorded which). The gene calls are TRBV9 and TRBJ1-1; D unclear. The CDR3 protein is CASSVDVGPGTEAFF. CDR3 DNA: TGTGCCAGCAGCGTAGACGTAGGGCCGGGGACTGAAGCTTTCTTT.